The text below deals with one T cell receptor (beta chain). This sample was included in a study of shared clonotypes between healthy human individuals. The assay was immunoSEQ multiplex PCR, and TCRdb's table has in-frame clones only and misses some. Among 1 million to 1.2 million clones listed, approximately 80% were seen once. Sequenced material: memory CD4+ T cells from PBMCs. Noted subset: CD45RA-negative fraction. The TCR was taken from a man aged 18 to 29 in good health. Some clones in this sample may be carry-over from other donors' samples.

The CDR3 loop is CATKSFYEQYF. CDR3 bases: TGTGCCACCAAATCCTTCTACGAGCAGTACTTC. The genes are TRBV28 and TRBJ2-7; D gene uncertain. The CDR3 sequence is 11 residues long. Germline loops: CDR1 MDHEN, CDR2 SYDVKM. Trimming shortened V by 10 bases and J by 3 bases, and 10 bases separated the two germline ends.